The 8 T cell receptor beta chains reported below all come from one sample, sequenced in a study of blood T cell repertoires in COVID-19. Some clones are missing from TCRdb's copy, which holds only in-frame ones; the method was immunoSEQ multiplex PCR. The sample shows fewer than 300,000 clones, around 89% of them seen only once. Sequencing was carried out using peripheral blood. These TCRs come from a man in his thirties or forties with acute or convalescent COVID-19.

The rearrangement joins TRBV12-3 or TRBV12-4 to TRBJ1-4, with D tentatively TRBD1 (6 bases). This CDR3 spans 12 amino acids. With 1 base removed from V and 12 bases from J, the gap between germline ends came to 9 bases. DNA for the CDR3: TGTGCCAGCAGTTTAGGGGCAGGGGAACTGTTTTTT. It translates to CASSLGAGELFF.

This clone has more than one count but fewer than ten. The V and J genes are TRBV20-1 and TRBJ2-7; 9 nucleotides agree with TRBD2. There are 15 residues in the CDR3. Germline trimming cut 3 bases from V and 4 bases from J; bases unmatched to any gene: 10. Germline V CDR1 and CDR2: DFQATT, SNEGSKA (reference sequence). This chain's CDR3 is CSASTASGNFYEQYF. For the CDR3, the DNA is TGCAGTGCTAGTACGGCTAGCGGGAACTTTTACGAGCAGTACTTC.

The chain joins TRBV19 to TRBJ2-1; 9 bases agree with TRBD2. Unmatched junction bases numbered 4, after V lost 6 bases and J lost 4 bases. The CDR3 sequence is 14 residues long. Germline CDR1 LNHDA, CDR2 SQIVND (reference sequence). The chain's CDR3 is CASRLAGPYNEQFF. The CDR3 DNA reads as TGTGCCAGTAGGCTAGCGGGACCTTACAATGAGCAGTTCTTC.

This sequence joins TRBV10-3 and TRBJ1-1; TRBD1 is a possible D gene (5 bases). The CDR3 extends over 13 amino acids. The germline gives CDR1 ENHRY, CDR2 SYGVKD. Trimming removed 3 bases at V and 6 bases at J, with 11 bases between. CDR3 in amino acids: CAISDRAVSEAFF. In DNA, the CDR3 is TGTGCCATCAGTGACAGGGCCGTCTCTGAAGCTTTCTTT.

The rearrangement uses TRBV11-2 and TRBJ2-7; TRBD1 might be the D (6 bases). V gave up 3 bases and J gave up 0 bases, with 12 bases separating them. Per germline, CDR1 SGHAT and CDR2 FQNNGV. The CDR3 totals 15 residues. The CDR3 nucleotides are TGTGCCAGCAGCTTCCGGGACACTTTCTCCTACGAGCAGTACTTC. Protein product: CASSFRDTFSYEQYF.

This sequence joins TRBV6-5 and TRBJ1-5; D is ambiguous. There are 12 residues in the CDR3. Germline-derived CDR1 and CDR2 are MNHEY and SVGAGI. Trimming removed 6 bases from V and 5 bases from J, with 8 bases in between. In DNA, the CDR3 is TGTGCCAGCAGAAATGGAGATCAGCCCCAGCATTTT. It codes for CASRNGDQPQHF.

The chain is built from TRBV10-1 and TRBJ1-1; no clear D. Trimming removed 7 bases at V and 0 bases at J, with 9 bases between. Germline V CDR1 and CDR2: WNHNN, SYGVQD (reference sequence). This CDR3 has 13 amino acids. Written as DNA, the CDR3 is TGCGCCAGCACGAGCGATTTGAACACTGAAGCTTTCTTT. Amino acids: CASTSDLNTEAFF.

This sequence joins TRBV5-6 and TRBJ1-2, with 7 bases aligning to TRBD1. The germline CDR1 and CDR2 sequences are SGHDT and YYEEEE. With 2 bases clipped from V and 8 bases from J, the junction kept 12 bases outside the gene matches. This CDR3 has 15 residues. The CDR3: CASSFQERQGIGYTF. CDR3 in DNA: TGTGCCAGCAGCTTCCAAGAGAGACAGGGAATCGGCTACACCTTC. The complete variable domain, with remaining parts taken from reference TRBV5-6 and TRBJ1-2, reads DAGVTQSPTHLIKTRGQQVTLRCSPKSGHDTVSWYQQALGQGPQFIFQYYEEEERQRGNFPDRFSGHQFPNYSSELNVNALLLGDSALYLCASSFQERQGIGYTFGSGTRLTVV.